Presented here are 18 T cell receptor beta chains from one specimen sequenced in a study of T cells in Graves' hyperthyroidism and ophthalmopathy. Researchers took RNA transcripts and amplified the TCR beta CDR3 regions from them. In the first-round RT-PCR of the TCR CDR3, the HTBI primer set was used. One entry per CDR3 protein, called by TCRdb with MiXCR from the multiplex PCR reads. The table lists 330,000 or so distinct CDR3 sequences, about a sixth of them singletons. The sequenced sample was blood. These receptor sequences come from a woman aged 40 to 50 with Graves' ophthalmopathy.

The chain is built from TRBV7-6 and TRBJ2-5; TRBD2 matches at 13 bases. The J segment lost 3 bases and the V segment lost 8 bases, leaving 6 bases of the junction unmatched. This CDR3 has 15 amino acids. Per the germline V gene, CDR1 is SGHVS and CDR2 is FNYEAQ. CDR3 region: CASGSGLAGKETQYF. CDR3 in DNA: TGTGCCAGCGGATCGGGACTAGCGGGGAAAGAGACCCAGTACTTC.

This clonotype showed up many times. The chain joins TRBV27 to TRBJ1-1; no clear D gene. The germline gives CDR1 MNHEY, CDR2 SMNVEV (reference sequence). This CDR3 comprises 14 residues. The V end was cut by 4 bases, the J end by 2 bases, with 11 bases between. The CDR3 protein is CASSSHNPNTEAFF. The CDR3 coding sequence is TGTGCCAGCAGTTCCCACAACCCCAACACTGAAGCTTTCTTT.

This clonotype showed up many times. The rearrangement uses TRBV18 and TRBJ2-7; either TRBD1 or TRBD2 may supply D (5 bases each). The germline V gene has CDR1 KGHSH and CDR2 LQKENI. V was shortened by 2 bases and J by 4 bases, with 12 bases between the two germline ends. CDR3 length equals 14 residues. CDR3 region: CASSPDRGKYEQYF. In DNA form, the CDR3 reads TGTGCCAGCTCACCAGATCGGGGCAAATACGAGCAGTACTTC. Complete variable domain (other parts from reference TRBV18 and TRBJ2-7): NAGVMQNPRHLVRRRGQEARLRCSPMKGHSHVYWYRQLPEEGLKFMVYLQKENIIDESGMPKERFSAEFPKEGPSILRIQQVVRGDSAAYFCASSPDRGKYEQYFGPGTRLTVT.

This clonotype has a count of ten or more. The chain recombines TRBV4-2 with TRBJ2-7; the D is unclear. The V gene lost 3 bases and the J gene lost 0 bases, with 6 bases spanning the gap. This CDR3 spans 13 amino acids. In germline, CDR1 is LGHNA, CDR2 YNFKEQ. CDR3 bases: TGTGCCAGCAGCCAGGTTAGCTCCTACGAGCAGTACTTC. Protein sequence: CASSQVSSYEQYF.

This clonotype was seen more than once but under ten times. The rearrangement uses TRBV11-2 and TRBJ2-7; no clear D gene. Germline V gene data show CDR1 as SGHAT and CDR2 as FQNNGV. The CDR3 is 12 residues long. Trimming took off 2 bases at V and 13 bases at J, with 15 bases between the two ends. CDR3 amino acids: CASSLNDLRLYF. The CDR3 nucleotides read TGTGCCAGCAGCTTAAACGATCTGCGGCTTTACTTC.

This clonotype was seen repeatedly, ten times or more. The rearrangement uses TRBV12-3 or TRBV12-4 and TRBJ2-5, with 10 bases lining up with TRBD1. The CDR3 covers 12 residues. J lost 13 bases, V lost 6 bases, and 8 bases had no gene match. The DNA for the CDR3 is TGTGCCAGCAGGTCGGGACAGGGGTATACGTACTTC. Amino acid sequence: CASRSGQGYTYF.

This clonotype occurred many times. CDR3 sequence reads: CASLRAGLEQYF. The CDR3 DNA reads TGTGCCAGTCTCAGGGCGGGGCTAGAGCAGTACTTC. The chain couples TRBV28 to TRBJ2-7; D might be TRBD2 (6 bases). V was trimmed by 9 bases and J by 7 bases, leaving 16 bases between them. Germline CDR1 reads MDHEN; CDR2 reads SYDVKM. The CDR3 covers 12 residues.

This clonotype was observed many times. CDR3 sequence (DNA): TGTGCCAGCAGTTCTCCCGTATCGTCCGGGGAGCTGTTTTTT. As protein: CASSSPVSSGELFF. V gene TRBV12-3 or TRBV12-4 combines with J gene TRBJ2-2; D is unclear. The CDR3 covers 14 residues. Trimming shortened V by 4 bases and J by 6 bases, and 12 bases separated the two germline ends.

This clonotype was detected ten times or more. V is TRBV6-5 and J is TRBJ1-2, with D uncertain. Trimming pared 2 bases from V and 5 bases from J, leaving 12 bases between. Germline V gene data show CDR1 as MNHEY and CDR2 as SVGAGI. This CDR3 is built from 14 residues. CDR3 amino acids: CASSYGGVGYGYTF. CDR3 nucleotide sequence: TGTGCCAGCAGTTACGGCGGCGTTGGGTATGGCTACACCTTC.

This clonotype showed up many times. The chain couples TRBV9 to TRBJ2-7; a possible D gene is TRBD1 (6 bases). Trimming stripped 3 bases from V and 4 bases from J, with 17 bases between. CDR3 size: 15 residues. Germline lookup yields CDR1 SGDLS and CDR2 YYNGEE. CDR3 loop: CASSGGGTALYEQYF. In DNA form, the CDR3 reads TGTGCCAGCAGCGGAGGGGGTACCGCCCTGTACGAGCAGTACTTC.

This chain links TRBV28 with TRBJ2-7; D call uncertain. This CDR3 has 16 residues. Germline V CDR1 and CDR2: MDHEN, SYDVKM. The ends were cut back, 5 bases at V and 3 bases at J, with 20 bases in the middle. DNA for the CDR3: TGTGCCAGCAGTCACCCGGGCCGCGGCGTCCTCTACGAGCAGTACTTC. Translating gives CASSHPGRGVLYEQYF.

This clonotype was recorded many times. The chain has TRBV30 and TRBJ2-5, with D perhaps matching TRBD1 (6 bases). Germline values: CDR1 GTSNPN, CDR2 SVGIG (reference sequence). Trimming pared 8 bases from V and 5 bases from J, leaving 12 bases between. This CDR3 has 11 amino acids. The CDR3 spells CALDSGETQYF. The CDR3 DNA follows: TGTGCCCTGGACAGTGGGGAGACCCAGTACTTC. Using reference TRBV30 and TRBJ2-5 for the parts outside the CDR3, the full variable domain is SQTIHQWPATLVQPVGSPLSLECTVEGTSNPNLYWYRQAAGRGLQLLFYSVGIGQISSEVPQNLSASRPQDRQFILSSKKLLLSDSGFYLCALDSGETQYFGPGTRLLVL.

This clonotype was picked up many times. This chain links TRBV10-3 with TRBJ2-7, with 9 bases aligning to TRBD2. The J segment lost 2 bases and the V segment lost 5 bases, leaving 7 bases of the junction unmatched. The CDR3 is 15 residues long. The germline CDR1 and CDR2 sequences are ENHRY and SYGVKD. CDR3 in DNA: TGTGCCATCAGTCCAAGTGCGGGGGGGGCCTACGAGCAGTACTTC. It codes for CAISPSAGGAYEQYF.

CDR3 DNA sequence: TGCGCCAGCAGCCCGACAGGGGGTAACGTCTATGGCTACACCTTC. It translates to CASSPTGGNVYGYTF. The chain recombines TRBV5-1 with TRBJ1-2; 9 bases match TRBD1. The CDR3 extends over 15 amino acids. J gave up 4 bases and V 4 bases, and 8 bases lay outside the gene matches. The germline V gene has CDR1 SGHRS and CDR2 YFSETQ.

This clonotype showed up just a few times. This chain connects TRBV28 to TRBJ2-7; 7 bases map to TRBD2. The V and J ends lost 5 bases and 6 bases, in that order; junction bases with no gene match: 10. From germline, CDR1 is MDHEN and CDR2 SYDVKM. This CDR3 contains 14 residues. The CDR3: CASSPPREAAEQYF. Written as DNA, the CDR3 is TGTGCCAGCAGTCCCCCACGGGAGGCAGCCGAGCAGTACTTC.

This clonotype was counted at least ten times. The chain uses TRBV5-5 and TRBJ2-7; possible D gene TRBD2, 6 bases. Germline V gives CDR1 SGHKS, CDR2 YYEKEE (reference sequence). The CDR3 runs 14 residues. The V gene lost 0 bases and the J gene lost 4 bases, with 11 bases spanning the gap. The CDR3 DNA follows: TGTGCCAGCAGCTTGGGACTAGTTGGATACGAGCAGTACTTC. Amino acids: CASSLGLVGYEQYF.

Many counts were recorded for this clonotype. The chain recombines TRBV7-8 with TRBJ2-2; no clear D gene. Deletions cut 5 bases from V and 3 bases from J, with 16 bases between. The CDR3 extends over 16 amino acids. The germline V gene encodes CDR1 SGHVS and CDR2 FQNEAQ. The CDR3 coding sequence is TGTGCCAGCAGCATAGGCGCATCAGCGTACACCGGGGAGCTGTTTTTT. Translation gives CASSIGASAYTGELFF.

Many counts were recorded for this clonotype. The V call is TRBV19, the J call TRBJ2-7; 9 positions agree with TRBD1. Germline V CDR1 and CDR2: LNHDA, SQIVND (reference sequence). The CDR3 totals 15 residues. The ends lost 9 bases at V and 3 bases at J; junction bases unmatched: 12. CDR3 sequence reads: CASQTSGDRVYEQYF. In nucleotides, the CDR3 is TGTGCCAGCCAAACCTCCGGGGACAGGGTCTACGAGCAGTACTTC.